The sequence of this TCR beta chain was determined in a study of T cell repertoires in cytomegalovirus infection. On the study more broadly: Selected CMV epitopes included recently identified HLA-C-restricted ones as well as well-studied HLA-B-restricted ones. Carrying CMV and the relevant HLA type showed in public TCR beta signatures.

Overall study results and limits: Dominant in the ex vivo response were TCR beta clonotypes restricted by HLA-C and specific for CMV. The study identified carriers of CMV plus the relevant HLA from cumulative public TCR beta family frequency.

The V gene lost 4 bases and the J gene lost 4 bases, with 11 bases spanning the gap. This CDR3 is built from 14 residues. TCRdb analysed the reads with MiXCR anew, one entry per CDR3 protein. The top ten clones hold roughly 19% of a sample with over 250,000 distinct CDR3 sequences, 22% of them seen once. As to this clonotype: The antigen remains undetermined.

The source material was cultured PBMCs, sampled from culture after CMV antigen stimulation. The J gene is TRBJ2-1, the V gene TRBV12-3 or TRBV12-4, with D tentatively TRBD1 (7 bases). The source of this sequence is a human donor in good health (CMV status not recorded). Some clones in this sample may be carry-over from other donors' samples. The CDR3 bases are TGTGCCAGCAGTTGGAGGGGGCGGTACAATGAGCAGTTCTTC. Translated: CASSWRGRYNEQFF.